The T cell receptor beta chain under discussion was sequenced for a study of blood T cell repertoires in COVID-19. This CDR3 is built from 15 residues. The V gene's germline CDR1 is MGHRA and CDR2 YSYEKL. V was clipped by 0 bases and J by 4 bases, with 12 bases between them. The method was immunoSEQ multiplex PCR; TCRdb's version includes in-frame clones alone and lacks a portion of them. The sample records approximately 250,000 clones, 65% to 90% being singletons. The genes are TRBV4-1 and TRBJ1-1; no reliable D call. The sequencing input was peripheral blood. This TCR came from a man aged 40-49 years who had recovered from COVID-19. CDR3 coding DNA: TGCGCCAGCAGCCAAGAAGAGAACCGGGGCACTGAAGCTTTCTTT. Encoded protein: CASSQEENRGTEAFF.